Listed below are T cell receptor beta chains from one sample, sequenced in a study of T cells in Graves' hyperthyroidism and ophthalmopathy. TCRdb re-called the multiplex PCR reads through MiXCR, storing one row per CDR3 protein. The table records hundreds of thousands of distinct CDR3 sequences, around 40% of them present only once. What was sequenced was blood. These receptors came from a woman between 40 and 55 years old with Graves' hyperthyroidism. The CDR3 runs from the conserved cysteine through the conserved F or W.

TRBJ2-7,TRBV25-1,CASVEEGDRGQYEQYF
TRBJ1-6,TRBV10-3,CAISETGTANTHNSPLHF
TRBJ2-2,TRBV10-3,CAITAQSASGELFF
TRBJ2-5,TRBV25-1,CASSESVRVRETQYF
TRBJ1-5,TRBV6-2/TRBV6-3,CASSYLPQGGQPQHF
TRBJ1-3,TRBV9,CASSGGVHPKAGNTIYF
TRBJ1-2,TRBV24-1,CATSDDLTNYGYTF
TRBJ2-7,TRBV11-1,CASSSPGAGLYEQYF
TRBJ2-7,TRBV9,CASSPRKRTGRDDEQYF
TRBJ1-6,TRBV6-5,CASRGGTGNNSPLHF
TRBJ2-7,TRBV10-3,CAISGFGVTYEQYF
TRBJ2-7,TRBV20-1,CSAPVRWWYEQYF
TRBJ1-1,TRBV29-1,CSVAIMGQVLEAFF
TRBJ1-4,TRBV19,CASRLSGTGNEKLFF
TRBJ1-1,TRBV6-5,CATLKKGDTEAFF
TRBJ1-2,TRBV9,CASSPSRGAFGYTF
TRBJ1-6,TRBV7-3,CASSSQGWDNSPLHF
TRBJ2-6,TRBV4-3,CASSQVFSGGANVLTF